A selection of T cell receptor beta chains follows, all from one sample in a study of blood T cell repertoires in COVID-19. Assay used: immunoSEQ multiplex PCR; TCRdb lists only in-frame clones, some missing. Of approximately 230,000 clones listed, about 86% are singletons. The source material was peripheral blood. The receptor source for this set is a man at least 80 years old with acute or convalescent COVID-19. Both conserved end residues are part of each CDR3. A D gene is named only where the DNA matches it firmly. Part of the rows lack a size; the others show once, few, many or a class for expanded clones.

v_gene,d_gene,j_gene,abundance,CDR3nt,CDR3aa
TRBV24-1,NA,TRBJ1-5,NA,TGTGCCACCAGTGATTTAACCTCAGATCAGCCCCAGCATTTT,CATSDLTSDQPQHF
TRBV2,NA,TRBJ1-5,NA,TGTGCCAGCAGTTTGAGAGCGGGGGGATGGAATCAGCCCCAGCATTTT,CASSLRAGGWNQPQHF
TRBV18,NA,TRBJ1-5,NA,TGTGCCAGCTCACGGAGAAATCAGCCCCAGCATTTT,CASSRRNQPQHF
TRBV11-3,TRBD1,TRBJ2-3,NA,TGTGCCAGCAGCTTAGATGGGACAGGGGCGAACACAGATACGCAGTATTTT,CASSLDGTGANTDTQYF
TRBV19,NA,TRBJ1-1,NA,TGTGCCAGCCGCCTAGGGGGATGGAACACTGAAGCTTTCTTT,CASRLGGWNTEAFF
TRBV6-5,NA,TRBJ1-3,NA,TGTGCCAGCAGGCGAACAGGGCTGGCTGGAAACACCATATATTTT,CASRRTGLAGNTIYF
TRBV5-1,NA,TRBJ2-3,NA,TGCGCCAGCAGCTTGGGGCGGGACCGAGCTAGCACAGATACGCAGTATTTT,CASSLGRDRASTDTQYF
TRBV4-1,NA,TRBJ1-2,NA,TGCGCCAGCAGCCAGCCCCGGGGGGGGGACTATGGCTACACCTTC,CASSQPRGGDYGYTF
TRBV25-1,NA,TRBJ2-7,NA,TGTGCCAGCAGTTCCCAAGCTGAGGGTAGAGACTACGAGCAGTACTTC,CASSSQAEGRDYEQYF
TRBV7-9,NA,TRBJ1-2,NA,TGTGCCAGCAGCTTTGGGGGACAAGGGCTAAACTATGGCTACACCTTC,CASSFGGQGLNYGYTF
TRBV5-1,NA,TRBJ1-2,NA,TGCGCCAGCAGCTTGTTCCAGGGTGACTATGGCTACACCTTC,CASSLFQGDYGYTF
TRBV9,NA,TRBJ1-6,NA,TGTGCCAGCAGTGAAGGACAGAGCTCCTATAATTCACCCCTCCACTTT,CASSEGQSSYNSPLHF
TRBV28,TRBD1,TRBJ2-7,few,TGTGCCAGCAGTGGGACAGGGGTCAAACTTAGGACCAACGAGCAGTACTTC,CASSGTGVKLRTNEQYF
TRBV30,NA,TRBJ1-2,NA,TGTGCCTGGAGATATAAGCATCCCCTGAGCTATGGCTACACCTTC,CAWRYKHPLSYGYTF
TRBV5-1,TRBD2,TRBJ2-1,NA,TGCGCCAGCAGCTTTCCTTTAATGGACAGGGGTGGACTAGCGGGGTCCTACAATGAGCAGTTCTTC,CASSFPLMDRGGLAGSYNEQFF
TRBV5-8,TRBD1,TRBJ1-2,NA,TGTGCCAGCAGCCTGGGTGGGGACAGCCCTAACTATGGCTACACCTTC,CASSLGGDSPNYGYTF
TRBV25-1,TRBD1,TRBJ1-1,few,TGTGCCAGCAGTGAATATGGGCGAGGGGGCTTTGGTGAAGCTTTCTTT,CASSEYGRGGFGEAFF